A single T cell receptor (beta chain) is shown here with its context. This sample stems from a study of cytomegalovirus exposure and HLA in healthy donors. V lost 5 bases to trimming and J lost 4 bases; unmatched junction nucleotides: 1. From germline, CDR1 is ENHRY and CDR2 SYGVKD. The CDR3 has 13 amino acids. Libraries were prepared by immunoSEQ multiplex PCR; TCRdb keeps only in-frame clonotypes and omits some of them. Here the sample spans more than 300,000 clones, 75% to 90% being singletons. Sequences were obtained from PBMCs. This chain connects TRBV10-3 to TRBJ2-7; TRBD2 matches 11 bases. The origin of this receptor is a woman aged 18-29 years in good health and CMV-seronegative. The CDR3 reads CAISRLAGYEQYF. DNA of the CDR3: TGTGCCATCAGTCGACTAGCGGGGTACGAGCAGTACTTC.